The present entry profiles one T cell receptor beta chain with its context. The data were obtained in a study of Ad26.COV2.S vaccination and SARS-CoV-2 variants. Looking at the study overall: Trial arm assignment for the donor was COV1001 Ad26.COV2.S. Each vaccinee took Ad26.COV2.S intramuscularly, once or twice 56 days apart.

As to treatment: about 20 received Ad26.COV2.S at low or high dose, single or two shots; about 5 received placebo; per-sample allocation not given. On day 63 after the first injection, vaccine and placebo recipients gave samples. V was trimmed by 5 bases and J by 2 bases, leaving 15 bases between them. Germline CDR1 and CDR2: SGHTA and FQGNSA. The CDR3 consists of 15 residues. Repertoires were generated with immunoSEQ multiplex PCR, while TCRdb's copy carries only in-frame clones and drops some. The data show approximately 480,000 clones, around 88% seen once. The source was peripheral blood, collected in a trial of Ad26.COV2.S vaccine versus placebo. This chain joins TRBV7-2 and TRBJ2-5; maybe TRBD1 (5 bases). This sequence originates from a person between 18 and 60 years old who received the Ad26.COV2.S COVID-19 vaccine or a placebo. The CDR3 region has the DNA TGTGCCAGCAGCCAACCGGCAGGGCGGCAAGAGACCCAGTACTTC. It specifies CASSQPAGRQETQYF.